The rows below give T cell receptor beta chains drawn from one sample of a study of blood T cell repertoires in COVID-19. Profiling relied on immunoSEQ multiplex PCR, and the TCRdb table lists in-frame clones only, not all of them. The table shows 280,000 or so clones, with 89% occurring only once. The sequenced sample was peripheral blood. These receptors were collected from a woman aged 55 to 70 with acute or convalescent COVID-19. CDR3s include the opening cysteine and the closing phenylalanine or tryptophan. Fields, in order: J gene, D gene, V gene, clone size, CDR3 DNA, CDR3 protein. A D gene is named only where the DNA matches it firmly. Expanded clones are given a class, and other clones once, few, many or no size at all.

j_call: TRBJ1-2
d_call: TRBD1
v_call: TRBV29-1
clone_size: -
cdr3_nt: TGCAGCGCTCCCGGGACAGGGGATTATGGCTACACCTTC
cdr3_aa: CSAPGTGDYGYTF

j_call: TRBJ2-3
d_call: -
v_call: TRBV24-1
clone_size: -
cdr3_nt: TGTGCCACCAGTGATCGGACTCGGGATTCAGATACGCAGTATTTT
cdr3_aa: CATSDRTRDSDTQYF

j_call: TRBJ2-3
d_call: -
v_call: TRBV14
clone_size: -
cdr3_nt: TGTGCCAGCAGCCAGACCAGGCTAAGCACAGATACGCAGTATTTT
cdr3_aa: CASSQTRLSTDTQYF

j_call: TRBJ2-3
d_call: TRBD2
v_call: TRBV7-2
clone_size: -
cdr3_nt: TGTGCCAGCAGGGCCGGGGGGAGCGGGAGGGCCTCTGGCACAGATACGCAGTATTTT
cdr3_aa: CASRAGGSGRASGTDTQYF

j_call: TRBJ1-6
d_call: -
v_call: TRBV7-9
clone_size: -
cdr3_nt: TGTGCCAGCAGCTTACTAGGTTCACCCCTCCACTTT
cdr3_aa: CASSLLGSPLHF

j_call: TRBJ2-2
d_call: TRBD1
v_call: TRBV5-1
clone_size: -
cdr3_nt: TGCGCCAGCAGCGGTGGGACAGTGATCACCGGGGAGCTGTTTTTT
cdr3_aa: CASSGGTVITGELFF

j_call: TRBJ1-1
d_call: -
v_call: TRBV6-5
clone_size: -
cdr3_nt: TGTGCCAGCAGTTCCCCTGGTCGCGGCACTGAAGCTTTCTTT
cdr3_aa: CASSSPGRGTEAFF

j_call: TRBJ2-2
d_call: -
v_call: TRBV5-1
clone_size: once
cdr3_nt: TGCGCCAGCAGCTTGGTTCCAGGGCCTAACACCGGGGAGCTGTTTTTT
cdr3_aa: CASSLVPGPNTGELFF

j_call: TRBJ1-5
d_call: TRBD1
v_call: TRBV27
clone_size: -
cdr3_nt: TGTGCCAGCAGTCCAGGGACAGGGAAGGGAAATCAGCCCCAGCATTTT
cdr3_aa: CASSPGTGKGNQPQHF

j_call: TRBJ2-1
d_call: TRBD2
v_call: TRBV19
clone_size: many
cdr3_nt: TGTGCCAGTAGTATAGCCCTCTCCGGGGGGGGCAGCTATGAGCAGTTCTTC
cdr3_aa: CASSIALSGGGSYEQFF

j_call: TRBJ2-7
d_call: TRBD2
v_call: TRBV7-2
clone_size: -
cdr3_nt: TGTGCCAGCAGACCGGGACTAGCGGGAGATCATTCCTCCGAGCAGTACTTC
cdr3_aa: CASRPGLAGDHSSEQYF

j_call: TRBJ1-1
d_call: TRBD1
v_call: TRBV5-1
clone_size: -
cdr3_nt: TGCGCCAGCAGCTTGGGGACAGGGGGCAGGACTGAAGCTTTCTTT
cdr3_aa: CASSLGTGGRTEAFF

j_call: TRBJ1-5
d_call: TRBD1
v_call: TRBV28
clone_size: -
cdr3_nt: TGTGCCAGCAGTGACGGCGGCAGGGGGCCTCTACAGCCCCAGCATTTT
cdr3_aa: CASSDGGRGPLQPQHF

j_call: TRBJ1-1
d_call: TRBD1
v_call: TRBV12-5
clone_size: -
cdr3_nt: TGTGCTAGTGGTTTAGAAACAGGGGCTGAAGCTTTCTTT
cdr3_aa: CASGLETGAEAFF

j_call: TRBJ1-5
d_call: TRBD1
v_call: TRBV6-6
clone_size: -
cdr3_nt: TGTGCCAGCAGGTCGGGACAGGGAAGCACGCAGCCCCAGCATTTT
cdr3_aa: CASRSGQGSTQPQHF

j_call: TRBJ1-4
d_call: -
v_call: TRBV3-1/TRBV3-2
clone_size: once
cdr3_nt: TGTGCCAGCAGCCAACCGGGAAATGAAAAACTGTTTTTT
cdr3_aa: CASSQPGNEKLFF

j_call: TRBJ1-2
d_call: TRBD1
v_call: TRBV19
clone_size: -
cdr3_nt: TGTGCCAGTAGGCCGGGACAGGCCTATGGCTACACCTTC
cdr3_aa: CASRPGQAYGYTF

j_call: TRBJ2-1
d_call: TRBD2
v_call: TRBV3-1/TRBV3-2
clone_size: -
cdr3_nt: TGTGCCAGCAGCCATCACCAGCGGGGCTCCTACAATGAGCAGTTCTTC
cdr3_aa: CASSHHQRGSYNEQFF

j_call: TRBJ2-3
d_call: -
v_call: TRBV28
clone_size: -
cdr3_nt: TGTGCCAGCAGTTTACGGGATCCCGCCACAGATACGCAGTATTTT
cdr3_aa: CASSLRDPATDTQYF

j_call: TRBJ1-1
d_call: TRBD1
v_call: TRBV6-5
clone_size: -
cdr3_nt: TGTGCCAGCAGTCGACAGGGTCGCCCCACTGAAGCTTTCTTT
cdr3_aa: CASSRQGRPTEAFF

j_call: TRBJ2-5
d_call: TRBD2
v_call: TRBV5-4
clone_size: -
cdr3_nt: TGTGCCAGCAGCTTGATGACCGGGGGGTTCCAAGAGACCCAGTACTTC
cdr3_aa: CASSLMTGGFQETQYF

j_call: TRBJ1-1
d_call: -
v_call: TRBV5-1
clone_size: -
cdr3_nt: TGCGCCAGCAGCTTGGCCCGCGGAGTGAACACTGAAGCTTTCTTT
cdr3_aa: CASSLARGVNTEAFF

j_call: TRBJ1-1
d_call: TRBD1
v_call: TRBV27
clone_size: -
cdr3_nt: TGTGCCAGCAGTTTCAGGGGGTACGACACTGAAGCTTTCTTT
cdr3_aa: CASSFRGYDTEAFF

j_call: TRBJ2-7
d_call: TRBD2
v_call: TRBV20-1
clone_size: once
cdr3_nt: TGCAGTGGGGGGGAGGGCTACGAGCAGTACTTC
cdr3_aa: CSGGEGYEQYF

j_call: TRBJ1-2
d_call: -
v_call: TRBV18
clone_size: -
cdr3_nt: TGTGCCAGCTCACCAGCCACCGGAGAAGGCTATGGCTACACCTTC
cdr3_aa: CASSPATGEGYGYTF

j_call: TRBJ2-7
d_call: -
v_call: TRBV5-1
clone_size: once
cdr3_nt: TGCGCCAGCAGCTGGCAGGGCGGGACCTACGAGCAGTACTTC
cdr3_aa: CASSWQGGTYEQYF

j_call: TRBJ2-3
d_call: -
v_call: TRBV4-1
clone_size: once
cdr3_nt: TGCGCCAGCAGTAACATAGATACGCAGTATTTT
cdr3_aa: CASSNIDTQYF

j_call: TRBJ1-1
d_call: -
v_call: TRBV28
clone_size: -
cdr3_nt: TGTGCCAGCAGTGGTCAGAAGTGGTCGGGTGAAGCTTTCTTT
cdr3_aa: CASSGQKWSGEAFF

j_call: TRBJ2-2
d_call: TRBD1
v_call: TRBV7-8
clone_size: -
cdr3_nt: TGTGCCAGCAGCTTACCTCGGACAGGGTCCGACACCGGGGAGCTGTTTTTT
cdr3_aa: CASSLPRTGSDTGELFF

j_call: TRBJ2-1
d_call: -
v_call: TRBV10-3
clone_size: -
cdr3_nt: TGTGCCATCAGTGAGGGGGCAGGGAAGTACAATGAGCAGTTCTTC
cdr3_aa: CAISEGAGKYNEQFF

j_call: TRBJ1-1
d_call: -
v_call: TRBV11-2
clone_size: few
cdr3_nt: TGTGCCAGCAGCTTAGGTAGTCATGCTTTCTTT
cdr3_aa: CASSLGSHAFF

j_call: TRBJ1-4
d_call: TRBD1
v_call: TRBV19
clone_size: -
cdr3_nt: TGTGCCAGTAGGAACAGGGGAACTAATGAAAAACTGTTTTTT
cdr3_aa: CASRNRGTNEKLFF

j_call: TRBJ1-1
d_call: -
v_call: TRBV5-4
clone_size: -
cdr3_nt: TGTGCCAGCAGCTTGATGGTAGACTGGAACACTGAAGCTTTCTTT
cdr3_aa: CASSLMVDWNTEAFF

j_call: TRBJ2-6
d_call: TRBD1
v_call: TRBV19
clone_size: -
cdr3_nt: TGTGCCAGTAGTATTATTGCCCTGAGGGTGGGGACAGAATTTTCTGGGGCCAACGTCCTGACTTTC
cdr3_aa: CASSIIALRVGTEFSGANVLTF

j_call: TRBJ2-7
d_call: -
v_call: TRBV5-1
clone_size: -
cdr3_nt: TGCGCCAGCAGCTTGGGCGGGACCGCCATTTCCTACGAGCAGTACTTC
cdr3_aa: CASSLGGTAISYEQYF

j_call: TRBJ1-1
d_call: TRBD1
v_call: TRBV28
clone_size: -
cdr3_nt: TGTGCCAGCAGTTTAGGGACAGGGCGCACAATTGTCCCTGAAGCTTTCTTT
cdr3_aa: CASSLGTGRTIVPEAFF

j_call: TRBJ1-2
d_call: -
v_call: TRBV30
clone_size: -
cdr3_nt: TGTGCCTGGAGTGTTAGGCGGAGACTCTATGGCTACACCTTC
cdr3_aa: CAWSVRRRLYGYTF